The clone carrying this T cell receptor beta chain was picked up a small number of times. Its antigen is not identified. Each CDR3 protein is one row after TCRdb ran MiXCR on the RT-PCR reads. The sample includes some 500,000 distinct CDR3 sequences, 10% to 15% seen only once; the top ten take approximately 14%. From germline, CDR1 is SGHAT and CDR2 FQNNGV. The ends lost 4 bases at V and 6 bases at J; junction bases unmatched: 4. CDR3 length: 15 amino acids. This specimen comes from a study of response to subunit inactivated influenza vaccine. Study-wide findings and caveats: Few new T cells, the authors suggested, are recruited by each seasonal influenza vaccination.

This specimen was PBMCs from blood, taken 40 to 50 days after vaccination. The TCR was taken from a man aged 45-60 years who received an inactivated influenza vaccine. The rearrangement joins TRBV11-2 to TRBJ2-1; 12 bases fit TRBD2. As DNA, the CDR3 is TGTGCCAGCAGCTCTCTAGCGGGAGGGGTCAATGAGCAGTTCTTC. Its protein is CASSSLAGGVNEQFF.